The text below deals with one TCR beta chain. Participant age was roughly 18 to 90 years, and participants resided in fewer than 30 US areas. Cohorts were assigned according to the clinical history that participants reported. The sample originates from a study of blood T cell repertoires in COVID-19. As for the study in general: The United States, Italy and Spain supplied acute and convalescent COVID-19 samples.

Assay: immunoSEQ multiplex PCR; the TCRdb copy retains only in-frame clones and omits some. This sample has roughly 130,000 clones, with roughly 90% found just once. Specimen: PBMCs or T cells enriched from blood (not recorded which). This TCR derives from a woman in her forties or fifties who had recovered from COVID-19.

The CDR3 spells CASSPGGADTGELFF. CDR3 bases: TGTGCCAGCAGCCCGGGGGGGGCGGACACCGGGGAGCTGTTTTTT. V usage is TRBV9 and J usage is TRBJ2-2; 8 bases match TRBD2. Germline V gives CDR1 SGDLS, CDR2 YYNGEE. This CDR3 contains 15 residues. Trimming cost V 4 bases and J 3 bases; bases outside gene matches: 5.